This TCR beta chain was obtained from a study of blood T cells in healthy people across ages. Primed by a sample-barcoded 5' primer and a J-beta primer mix, a second PCR proceeded for about 7 to 12 cycles. TCRdb reprocessed the 5' RACE reads via MiXCR and lists one record per CDR3 protein. This repertoire shows 800,000 to 950,000 distinct CDR3 sequences, around 36% found once; its top ten account for 10% to 15%. J lost 7 bases, V lost 6 bases, and 15 bases had no gene match. The CDR3 runs 16 residues. Germline loops: CDR1 MNHEY, CDR2 SVGEGT. The chain employs TRBV6-2 or TRBV6-3 and TRBJ2-7; 10 nucleotides match TRBD1. Material for sequencing was blood. This TCR derives from a man between 18 and 35 years old in good health. The CDR3 spells CASSQMGTGAPREQYF. In nucleotides, the CDR3 is TGTGCCAGCAGCCAGATGGGGACAGGGGCCCCTCGGGAGCAGTACTTC.